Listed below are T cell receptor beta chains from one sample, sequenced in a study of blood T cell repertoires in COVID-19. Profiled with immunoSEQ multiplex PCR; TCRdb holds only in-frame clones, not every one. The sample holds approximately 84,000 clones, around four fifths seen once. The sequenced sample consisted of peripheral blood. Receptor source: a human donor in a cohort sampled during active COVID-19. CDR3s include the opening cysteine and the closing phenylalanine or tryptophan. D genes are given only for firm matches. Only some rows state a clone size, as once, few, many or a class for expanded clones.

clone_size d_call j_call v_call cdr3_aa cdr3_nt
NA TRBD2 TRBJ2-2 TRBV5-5 CASSLDGRTRGAGELFF TGTGCCAGCAGCTTGGACGGCAGGACTAGAGGGGCCGGGGAGCTGTTTTTT
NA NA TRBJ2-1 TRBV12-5 CAREFGLSSYNEQFF TGTGCTAGAGAGTTCGGACTGAGCTCCTACAATGAGCAGTTCTTC
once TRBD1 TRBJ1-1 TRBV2 CASRGQGVTEAFF TGTGCCAGCAGGGGACAGGGTGTCACTGAAGCTTTCTTT
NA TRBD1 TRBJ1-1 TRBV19 CASSLGTGGDTEAFF TGTGCCAGTAGTCTCGGGACAGGGGGGGACACTGAAGCTTTCTTT
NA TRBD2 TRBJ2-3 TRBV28 CASNRGGTDTQYF TGTGCCAGCAACCGCGGGGGTACAGATACGCAGTATTTT
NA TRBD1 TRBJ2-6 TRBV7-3 CASSPGQSSGANVLTF TGTGCCAGCTCCCCGGGACAGTCCTCTGGGGCCAACGTCCTGACTTTC
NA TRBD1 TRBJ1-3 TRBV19 CASSRGDSSGNTIYF TGTGCCAGTAGTAGGGGGGACAGCTCTGGAAACACCATATATTTT
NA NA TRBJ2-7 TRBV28 CASRGGGSYEQYF TGTGCCAGCAGGGGAGGGGGTTCCTACGAGCAGTACTTC
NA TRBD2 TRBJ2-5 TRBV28 CASSSAGGRRETQYF TGTGCCAGCAGTTCCGCGGGAGGCCGGAGGGAGACCCAGTACTTC
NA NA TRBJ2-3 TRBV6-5 CASSYSRGTDTQYF TGTGCCAGCAGTTACTCTCGAGGCACAGATACGCAGTATTTT
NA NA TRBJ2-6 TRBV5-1 CASSLRVGANVLTF TGCGCCAGCAGCCTACGGGTGGGGGCCAACGTCCTGACTTTC
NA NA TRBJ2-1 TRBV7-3 CASSSWQYNEQFF TGTGCCAGCAGCTCGTGGCAGTACAATGAGCAGTTCTTC
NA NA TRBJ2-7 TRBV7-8 CASSLVIGQSSYEQYF TGTGCCAGCAGCTTAGTGATCGGACAGAGCTCCTACGAGCAGTACTTC
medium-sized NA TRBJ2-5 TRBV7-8 CASSPSYQETQYF TGTGCCAGCAGCCCGAGTTACCAAGAGACCCAGTACTTC
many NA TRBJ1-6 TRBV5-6 CASSTVQRSSPLHF TGTGCCAGCAGCACGGTCCAAAGGAGTTCACCCCTCCACTTT
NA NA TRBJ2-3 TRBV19 CASSLFPSVESTDTQYF TGTGCCAGTAGCCTCTTCCCTAGTGTTGAGAGCACAGATACGCAGTATTTT